Below, 32 T cell receptor beta chains from the same sample are listed, as sequenced in a study of shared T cell receptors in the human thymus. Profiling relied on immunoSEQ multiplex PCR, and the TCRdb table lists in-frame clones only, not all of them. Among about 500,000 clones listed, around 78% were seen once. These same records also appear under a second study, on human thymus T cells.

The source material was thymocytes. The receptors originated from a boy less than two years old with a congenital heart defect.

The genes are TRBV7-6 and TRBJ2-1; 9 positions match TRBD2. The CDR3 consists of 16 residues. The V gene end was trimmed by 1 base and the J gene end by 8 bases; junction bases not matched to a gene: 9. Germline loops: CDR1 SGHVS, CDR2 FNYEAQ. The CDR3 spells CASSLGGLAGVDEQFF. CDR3 bases: TGTGCCAGCAGCTTAGGGGGGTTAGCGGGAGTCGATGAGCAGTTCTTC.

The chain is built from TRBV5-4 and TRBJ2-2; TRBD2 aligns across 7 bases. The V segment lost 4 bases and the J segment 7 bases; nucleotides outside the gene matches: 10. CDR1 is SGHNT and CDR2 is YYREEE in the germline V gene (reference sequence). This CDR3 comprises 15 residues. DNA for the CDR3: TGTGCCAGCAGCCAGCAGGGAGGGCGGCACGGGGAGCTGTTTTTT. Translation gives CASSQQGGRHGELFF.

The V call is TRBV14, the J call TRBJ2-7; TRBD2 aligns across 9 bases. Per the germline V gene, CDR1 is SGHDN and CDR2 is FVKESK. The CDR3 runs to 16 residues. V lost 1 base to trimming and J lost 2 bases; unmatched junction nucleotides: 6. CDR3 DNA sequence: TGTGCCAGCAGCCAAGGAAGCGGGAGGCAGGCCTACGAGCAGTACTTC. It yields the protein CASSQGSGRQAYEQYF.

The chain couples TRBV30 to TRBJ2-5; 9 bases fit TRBD2. Germline V gene data show CDR1 as GTSNPN and CDR2 as SVGIG (reference sequence). Trimming removed 1 base from V and 4 bases from J; junction bases left unmatched: 7. The CDR3 is 15 amino acids. As DNA, the CDR3 is TGTGCCTGGAGTGCCCGTATACTAGCGGGAGAGACCCAGTACTTC. Amino acid sequence: CAWSARILAGETQYF.

The chain couples TRBV23-1 to TRBJ2-7; a possible D gene is TRBD1 (6 bases). TRBV23-1 is an ORF, and what it does is uncertain. V was clipped by 0 bases and J by 9 bases, with 18 bases between them. The CDR3 length is 15 residues. DNA for the CDR3: TGCGCCAGCAGTCAATCGGACAGAAGTTTGAGGGGGCAGTACTTC. This encodes CASSQSDRSLRGQYF.

The rearrangement joins TRBV30 to TRBJ2-7, with 8 positions matching TRBD2. This CDR3 has 17 residues. J gave up 5 bases and V 0 bases, and 15 bases lay outside the gene matches. The V gene's germline CDR1 is GTSNPN and CDR2 SVGIG (reference sequence). CDR3 DNA sequence: TGTGCCTGGAGTGTAGTTTGGAGCGGGAGCCTTTCTGACGAGCAGTACTTC. Translated: CAWSVVWSGSLSDEQYF.

The table lists this clone with a few counts. CDR3 nucleotides: TGTGCCATCAGTGACCGGGACAAGATAGCCAAAAACATTCAGTACTTC. This gives the protein CAISDRDKIAKNIQYF. The chain joins TRBV10-3 to TRBJ2-4; maybe TRBD1 (6 bases). V lost 3 bases to trimming and J lost 0 bases, with 12 bases between them. CDR1 ENHRY and CDR2 SYGVKD come from the germline V gene. The CDR3 sequence is 16 residues long.

The chain employs TRBV27 and TRBJ1-5; 8 positions agree with TRBD1. This CDR3 is 15 amino acids long. The germline CDR1 and CDR2 sequences are MNHEY and SMNVEV (reference sequence). The trim removed 8 bases at V and 7 bases at J, leaving 13 bases unmatched. As DNA, the CDR3 is TGTGCCAGCCCCCCGGACAGGGATAATAGGCAGCCCCAGCATTTT. Translation: CASPPDRDNRQPQHF.

This clone was counted a few times. V gene TRBV15 combines with J gene TRBJ1-2; D is uncertain. This CDR3 is 14 amino acids long. The germline CDR1 and CDR2 sequences are LNHNV and YYDKDF (reference sequence). The V and J ends lost 3 bases and 4 bases respectively, with 12 bases between them. The CDR3 here is CATSRRQFRYGYTF. The CDR3, as DNA: TGTGCCACCAGCAGGAGGCAGTTCCGCTATGGCTACACCTTC.

The chain carries TRBV15 and TRBJ1-1, with TRBD1 matching over 10 bases. Germline values: CDR1 LNHNV, CDR2 YYDKDF (reference sequence). Trimming took 1 base from V and 1 from J; bases not matched to a gene: 6. This CDR3 has 17 residues. The CDR3 loop reads CATSRGYGTGENTEAFF. The CDR3, as DNA: TGTGCCACCAGCAGAGGATATGGGACAGGGGAGAACACTGAAGCTTTCTTT.

The rearrangement uses TRBV6-1 and TRBJ1-5; TRBD1 matches at 10 bases. J was trimmed by 0 bases and V by 1 base; bases with no gene match: 18. This CDR3 is built from 22 residues. CDR1 and CDR2 from the germline V gene are MNHNS and SASEGT. CDR3 sequence: CASSEGRDRGSLIFNSNQPQHF. The DNA for the CDR3 is TGTGCCAGCAGTGAAGGAAGGGACAGGGGTTCCCTCATATTTAATAGCAATCAGCCCCAGCATTTT.

This clone was seen only a few times. The CDR3 DNA is TGCGCCAGCAGTGAGGGGTTAGCGGGGTCCACAGATACGCAGTATTTT. This encodes CASSEGLAGSTDTQYF. This chain connects TRBV10-1 to TRBJ2-3, with TRBD2 identical over 8 bases. This CDR3 region has 16 residues. Germline V CDR1 and CDR2: WNHNN, SYGVQD (reference sequence). Unmatched junction bases numbered 6, after V lost 2 bases and J lost 2 bases.

The CDR3 sequence is CASGHRGRAGELFF. DNA for the CDR3: TGTGCCAGCGGCCACAGGGGGCGGGCCGGGGAGCTGTTTTTT. This chain connects TRBV6-5 to TRBJ2-2; 9 positions agree with TRBD1. J was trimmed by 6 bases and V by 8 bases; bases with no gene match: 7. The CDR3 covers 14 residues. From germline, CDR1 is MNHEY and CDR2 SVGAGI.

The chain uses TRBV10-3 and TRBJ1-2, with D perhaps matching TRBD1 (6 bases). The length of the CDR3 is 16 residues. Germline-derived CDR1 and CDR2 are ENHRY and SYGVKD. V shed 0 bases and J shed 14 bases, with 25 bases lying between them. In DNA form, the CDR3 reads TGTGCCATCAGTGAGTCCCTTCCTGCAGGGGACCTCGTTTTAACCTTC. As protein: CAISESLPAGDLVLTF.

This clone was seen only a few times. The chain is built from TRBV21-1 and TRBJ2-4; the D segment call TRBD2 is taken from the table without a DNA check. TRBV21-1 is a pseudogene locus. This CDR3 is built from 15 residues. The CDR3 nucleotides are TGTGCCAGCAGCAAGGGAGGGCAATACAGAAACATTCAGTACTTC. Amino acids: CASSKGGQYRNIQYF.

A single count supports this clone. The chain links TRBV4-3 to TRBJ2-2; 9 nucleotides match TRBD2. Germline lookup yields CDR1 LGHNA and CDR2 YSLEER. The CDR3 has 16 amino acids. V lost 1 base and J lost 5; bases outside the gene matches: 5. The CDR3: CASSQGVSGRTGELFF. CDR3 DNA sequence: TGCGCCAGCAGCCAAGGGGTTAGCGGGAGAACCGGGGAGCTGTTTTTT.

The chain carries TRBV28 and TRBJ1-5, with 8 bases fitting TRBD1. Per germline, CDR1 MDHEN and CDR2 SYDVKM. The CDR3 covers 15 residues. V lost 5 bases, J lost 6 bases, and 9 bases stayed unmatched. As DNA, the CDR3 is TGTGCCAGCAGTCGCGAGCGACAGGGGCCTCAGCCCCAGCATTTT. This gives the protein CASSRERQGPQPQHF.

The chain employs TRBV6-1 and TRBJ2-5, with no clear D. The CDR3 has 15 amino acids. Trimming left V 0 bases short and J 1 base short, with 9 bases between. Germline V gives CDR1 MNHNS, CDR2 SASEGT. The CDR3 bases are TGTGCCAGCAGTGAAGCCCCAGGCCCCCAAGAGACCCAGTACTTC. Amino acids: CASSEAPGPQETQYF.

This chain connects TRBV7-2 to TRBJ2-7; 11 positions match TRBD2. Germline CDR1 and CDR2: SGHTA and FQGNSA. The CDR3 sequence is 15 residues long. The trim removed 6 bases at V and 7 bases at J, leaving 11 bases unmatched. The CDR3 protein is CASRPSSSGRGEQYF. The CDR3 nucleotides are TGTGCCAGCAGGCCTTCGAGTAGCGGGAGGGGGGAGCAGTACTTC. The full variable domain, rest sourced from reference TRBV7-2 and TRBJ2-7, is GAGVSQSPSNKVTEKGKDVELRCDPISGHTALYWYRQSLGQGLEFLIYFQGNSAPDKSGLPSDRFSAERTGGSVSTLTIQRTQQEDSAVYLCASRPSSSGRGEQYFGPGTRLTVT.

The rearrangement joins TRBV5-4 to TRBJ1-5, with D tentatively TRBD1 (5 bases). The length of the CDR3 is 16 residues. Trimming removed 2 bases from V and 2 bases from J, with 14 bases in between. Germline CDR1 SGHNT, CDR2 YYREEE (reference sequence). The CDR3 loop is CASSLTPGIGNQPQHF. The CDR3 DNA is TGTGCCAGCAGCTTAACACCAGGGATAGGCAATCAGCCCCAGCATTTT.

This clone has a handful of counts. J is TRBJ2-3 and V is TRBV4-2; TRBD2 matches 12 bases. CDR3 length: 19 residues. V shed 1 base, J shed 3 bases, and the junction held 11 bases outside the gene matches. Germline lookup yields CDR1 LGHNA and CDR2 YNFKEQ. CDR3 sequence reads: CASSQGTLAGGHGTDTQYF. The CDR3 bases are TGTGCCAGCAGCCAAGGGACTCTAGCGGGAGGGCACGGGACAGATACGCAGTATTTT.

The rearrangement uses TRBV2 and TRBJ1-1; unclear D gene. Trimming took off 5 bases at V and 0 bases at J, with 16 bases between the two ends. The length of the CDR3 is 16 residues. Looked up from germline, CDR1 is SNHLY and CDR2 is FYNNEI. CDR3 sequence reads: CASSKQALEMNTEAFF. The CDR3 DNA follows: TGTGCCAGCAGTAAGCAGGCATTAGAAATGAACACTGAAGCTTTCTTT.

This clone turned up a few times. The chain uses TRBV2 and TRBJ2-7, with TRBD2 matching 16 bases. Unmatched junction bases numbered 7, after V lost 1 base and J lost 7 bases. This CDR3 is 17 amino acids long. The germline gives CDR1 SNHLY, CDR2 FYNNEI. CDR3 in DNA: TGTGCCAGCAGTGAAGGGGGTGGGACTAGCGGGAGGGTAGAGCAGTACTTC. It is translated as CASSEGGGTSGRVEQYF.

This chain connects TRBV6-1 to TRBJ1-5; D not certain. V lost 6 bases and J 9 bases, leaving 12 bases between the germline ends. This CDR3 has 12 amino acids. The germline CDR1 and CDR2 sequences are MNHNS and SASEGT. The CDR3 region is CASRSKRGPQHF. The CDR3 DNA reads as TGTGCCAGCAGGAGCAAACGAGGGCCCCAGCATTTT.

The V call is TRBV2, the J call TRBJ2-6; weak D call: TRBD1 (5 bases). The V gene's germline CDR1 is SNHLY and CDR2 FYNNEI. CDR3 length: 15 amino acids. Trimming cost V 6 bases and J 0 bases, with 9 bases left between them. The CDR3 sequence is CASSQQVSGANVLTF. DNA for the CDR3: TGTGCCAGCAGCCAACAGGTCTCTGGGGCCAACGTCCTGACTTTC.

The rearrangement uses TRBV25-1 and TRBJ2-2; D is uncertain. Germline loops: CDR1 MGHDK, CDR2 SYGVNS. V lost 3 bases and J 2 bases, leaving 10 bases between the germline ends. This CDR3 spans 15 amino acids. CDR3 sequence: CASSDLTSNTGELFF. In DNA form, the CDR3 reads TGTGCCAGCAGTGATCTCACTTCTAACACCGGGGAGCTGTTTTTT.

This clone was observed a single time. The chain joins TRBV7-6 to TRBJ1-2; TRBD1 agrees at 8 bases. Germline V gives CDR1 SGHVS, CDR2 FNYEAQ. The length of the CDR3 is 16 residues. V lost 4 bases and J lost 8; bases outside the gene matches: 15. The CDR3 is CASSSIDGTGGWGYTF. CDR3 nucleotide sequence: TGTGCCAGCAGCTCGATAGACGGGACAGGAGGTTGGGGCTACACCTTC.

In this sample, this clone turned up once. The CDR3 bases are TGTGCCAGCAGTTTAGCGAATGAGCAGTTCTTC. This codes for CASSLANEQFF. V and J are TRBV27 and TRBJ2-1; D call uncertain. Germline-derived CDR1 and CDR2 are MNHEY and SMNVEV (reference sequence). V was pared by 2 bases and J by 7 bases, with 3 bases between. The CDR3 is made up of 11 amino acids.

This sequence joins TRBV28 and TRBJ2-3, with D tentatively TRBD2 (6 bases). Germline CDR1 MDHEN, CDR2 SYDVKM. CDR3 length: 13 amino acids. Trimming removed 8 bases from V and 6 bases from J, with 15 bases in between. The CDR3 here is CASVTSEGDTQYF. The CDR3 nucleotides read TGTGCCAGCGTCACCTCGGAGGGGGATACGCAGTATTTT.

This clone has just one count. The chain carries TRBV11-2 and TRBJ1-2, with unresolved D. CDR1 and CDR2 from the germline V gene are SGHAT and FQNNGV. This CDR3 is built from 12 residues. The V gene lost 5 bases and the J gene lost 5 bases, with 9 bases spanning the gap. CDR3 DNA: TGTGCCAGCAGCACCCGGTGGTATGGCTACACCTTC. Amino acids: CASSTRWYGYTF.

The chain carries TRBV9 and TRBJ1-3; a possible D gene is TRBD1 (6 bases). The V and J ends lost 0 bases and 0 bases respectively, with 13 bases between them. This CDR3 contains 17 residues. Per the germline V gene, CDR1 is SGDLS and CDR2 is YYNGEE. The CDR3 nucleotides are TGTGCCAGCAGCGTAGAAGGGACAAGCAACTCTGGAAACACCATATATTTT. Its protein is CASSVEGTSNSGNTIYF.

This clone was detected only a few times. The chain uses TRBV30 and TRBJ2-1; 14 bases match TRBD2. The CDR3 is 14 amino acids. Germline CDR1 reads GTSNPN; CDR2 reads SVGIG (reference sequence). The CDR3 here is CAGTSGSDNNEQFF. The CDR3 DNA reads as TGTGCTGGGACTAGCGGGAGTGATAACAATGAGCAGTTCTTC.